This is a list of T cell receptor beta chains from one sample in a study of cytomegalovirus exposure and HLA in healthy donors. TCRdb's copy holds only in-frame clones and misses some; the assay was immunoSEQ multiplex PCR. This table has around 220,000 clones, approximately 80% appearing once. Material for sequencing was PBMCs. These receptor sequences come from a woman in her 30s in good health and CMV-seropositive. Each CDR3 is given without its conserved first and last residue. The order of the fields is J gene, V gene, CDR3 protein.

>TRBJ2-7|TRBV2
ASNRDRPY
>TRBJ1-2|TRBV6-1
ASSEFWQANYGYT
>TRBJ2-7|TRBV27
ASSFSGRAYEQY
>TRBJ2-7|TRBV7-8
ASSEPLSYEQY
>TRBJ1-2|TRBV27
ASRGIRGGRGYT
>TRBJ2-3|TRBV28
ASSSLTDTQY
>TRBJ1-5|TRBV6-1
ASSVIGIQPQH
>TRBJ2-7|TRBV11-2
ASSLDPAYEQY
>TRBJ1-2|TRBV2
ASRAGLYGYT
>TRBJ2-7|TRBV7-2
ASSFQGLASYEQY
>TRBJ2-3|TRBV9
ASSGYSPPQY
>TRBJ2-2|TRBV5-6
ASSPFGWSGELF
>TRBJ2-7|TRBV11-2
ASSLGRGTGAYEQY
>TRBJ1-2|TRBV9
ASSASGNHYGYT
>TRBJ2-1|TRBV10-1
ASSQEASYNEQF
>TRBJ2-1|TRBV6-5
ASRGTSGSWNEQF
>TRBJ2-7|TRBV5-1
ASSPRLADSYEQY
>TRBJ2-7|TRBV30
AWGQRGAYEQY
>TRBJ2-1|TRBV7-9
ASSPDSRSYNEQF
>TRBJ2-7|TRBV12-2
ASRLARTRLAGDPRGEQY
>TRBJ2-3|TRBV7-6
ASSLEAGGGRTTDTQY
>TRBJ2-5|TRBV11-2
ASSLGRGETQY
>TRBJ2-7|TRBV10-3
ASGGGLVGREQY
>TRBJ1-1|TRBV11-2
ASSLKVGARALNTEAF
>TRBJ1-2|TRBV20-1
SASIEGGYT
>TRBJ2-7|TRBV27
ASSKGPDYEQY
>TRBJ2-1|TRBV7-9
ASSLWSDEQF
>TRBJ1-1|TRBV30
AWSFRDRGLAF
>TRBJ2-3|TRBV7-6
ASSLSAGGPADTQY
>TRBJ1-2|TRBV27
ASSPVDRGYGYT
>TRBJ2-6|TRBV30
AWSEDLSGANVLT
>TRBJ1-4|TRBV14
ASSRISWTTNEKLF
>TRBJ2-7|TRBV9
ASSRGTVAYEQY
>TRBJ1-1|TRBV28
ASRLDRGLTEAF
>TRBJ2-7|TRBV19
ASSIVLVSTYEQY
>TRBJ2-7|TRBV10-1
ASSESVREPRNEQY
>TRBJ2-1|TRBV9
ASSALAYNEQF
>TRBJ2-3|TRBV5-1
ASSSTLTGNPTDTQY
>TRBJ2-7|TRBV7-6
ASSLSPGPYEQY
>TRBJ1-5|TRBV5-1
ASSFSSNQPQH
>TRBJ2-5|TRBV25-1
ASSEWGSRETQY
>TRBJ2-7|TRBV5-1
ASSLAPAYEQY
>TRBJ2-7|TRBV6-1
ASSEVRDRGPMDN
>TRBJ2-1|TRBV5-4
ASSPGTSGIYF
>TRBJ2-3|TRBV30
AWSPSRDTQY